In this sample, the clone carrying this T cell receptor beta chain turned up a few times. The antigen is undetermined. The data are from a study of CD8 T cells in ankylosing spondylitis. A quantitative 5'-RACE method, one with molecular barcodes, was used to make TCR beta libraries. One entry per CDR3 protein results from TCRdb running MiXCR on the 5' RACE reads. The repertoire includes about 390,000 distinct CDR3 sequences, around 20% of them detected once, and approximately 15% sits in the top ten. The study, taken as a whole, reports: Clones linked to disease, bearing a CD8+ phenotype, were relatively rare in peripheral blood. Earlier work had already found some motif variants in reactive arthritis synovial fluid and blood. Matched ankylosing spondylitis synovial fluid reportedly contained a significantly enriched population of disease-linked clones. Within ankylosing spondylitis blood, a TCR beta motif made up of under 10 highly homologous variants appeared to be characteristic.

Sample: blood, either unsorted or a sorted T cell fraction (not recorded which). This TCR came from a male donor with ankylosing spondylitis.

This CDR3 is CASRRAGGGEAFF. CDR3 in DNA: TGTGCCAGCAGAAGAGCAGGGGGTGGTGAAGCTTTCTTT. This rearrangement joins TRBV12-3 or TRBV12-4 to TRBJ1-1; 7 bases align to TRBD1. This CDR3 spans 13 amino acids. The V gene end was trimmed by 6 bases and the J gene end by 7 bases; junction bases not matched to a gene: 8.